This T cell receptor (beta chain) was retrieved from a study of blood T cell repertoires in COVID-19. The protocol was immunoSEQ multiplex PCR, while the TCRdb copy is restricted to in-frame clones and leaves out a portion. The sample includes about 120,000 clones, around 86% of them seen just once. Looked up from germline, CDR1 is SGHVS and CDR2 is FNYEAQ. This CDR3 region has 15 residues. The trim removed 3 bases at V and 6 bases at J, leaving 8 bases unmatched. This clonotype was obtained from a man aged 40-49 years with acute or convalescent COVID-19. The chain combines TRBV7-6 with TRBJ2-7; 10 nucleotides agree with TRBD1. Sequencing was done on a sample of peripheral blood. CDR3 DNA: TGTGCCAGCAGCTTGGCTGGGACAGGGGTGAGCGAGCAGTACTTC. Its protein is CASSLAGTGVSEQYF.